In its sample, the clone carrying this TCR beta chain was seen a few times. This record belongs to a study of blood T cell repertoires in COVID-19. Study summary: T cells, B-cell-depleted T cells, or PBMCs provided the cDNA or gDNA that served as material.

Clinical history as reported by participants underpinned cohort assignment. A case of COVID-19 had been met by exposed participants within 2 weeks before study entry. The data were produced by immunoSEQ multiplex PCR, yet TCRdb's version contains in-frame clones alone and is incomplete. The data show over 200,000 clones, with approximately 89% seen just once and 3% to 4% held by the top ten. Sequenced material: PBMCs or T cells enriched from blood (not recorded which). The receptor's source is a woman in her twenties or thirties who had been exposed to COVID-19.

CDR3 nucleotide sequence: TGCGCCAGCAGCTTGACTAGCGGTGGCTCCTACAATGAGCAGTTCTTC. Protein sequence: CASSLTSGGSYNEQFF. This chain connects TRBV5-1 to TRBJ2-1; 8 bases agree with TRBD2. V lost 1 base to trimming and J lost 0 bases; unmatched junction nucleotides: 3. Germline values: CDR1 SGHRS, CDR2 YFSETQ. The CDR3 loop spans 16 amino acids.